The following is a T cell receptor (beta chain) sequence with its context. Its antigen is unidentified. The protocol was immunoSEQ multiplex PCR, while the TCRdb copy is restricted to in-frame clones and leaves out a portion. The table shows some 10,000 clones, with roughly 80% occurring only once. The data are from a study of chemoradiotherapy in HPV16-positive cancers. On the study more broadly: A couple of HPV16-positive patients' cells yielded candidate HPV-specific clones and common motifs.

Study-level points and caveats: Candidate HPV-specific clones and E7-related TCR motifs grew in tumor during treatment. Only a couple of HPV16-positive patients supplied the functional HPV-specificity definition.

Repertoires were sampled repeatedly during chemoradiotherapy. The specimen was tumor tissue, collected from a patient who underwent chemoradiotherapy. The origin of this receptor is a human donor with HPV-associated anogenital cancer.

The CDR3 loop reads CASSLAGAWNTEAFF. CDR3 coding DNA: TGCGCCAGCAGCTTGGCTGGGGCCTGGAACACTGAAGCTTTCTTT. V and J are TRBV5-1 and TRBJ1-1; D might be TRBD1 (5 bases). Germline V gene data show CDR1 as SGHRS and CDR2 as YFSETQ. Trimming shortened V by 0 bases and J by 1 base, and 10 bases separated the two germline ends. This CDR3 region has 15 residues.